This T cell receptor (beta chain) originates from a study of T cells in Graves' hyperthyroidism and ophthalmopathy. Ophthalmopathy patients had moderate-to-severe active disease, CAS ≥3, NOSPECS ≥4, and disease duration under 3 months. The authors took PBMCs from roughly 10 ml fresh peripheral blood. RNA transcripts served as the template for amplifying TCR beta CDR3 regions. First-round RT-PCR with HTBI primers amplified the TCR CDR3 region. Using its own MiXCR run on the multiplex PCR reads, TCRdb lists one record per CDR3 protein. Here the sample spans roughly 380,000 distinct CDR3 sequences, approximately 18% being singletons. This clonotype has more than one count but fewer than ten. The length of the CDR3 is 12 residues. CDR1 and CDR2 (germline): MDHEN, SYDVKM. With 4 bases removed from V and 5 bases from J, the gap between germline ends came to 8 bases.

The chain couples TRBV28 to TRBJ1-1; D gene uncertain. This clonotype originated in a woman aged 40 to 50 with Graves' ophthalmopathy. The sample taken for sequencing was blood. CDR3 in amino acids: CASSSGWTEAFF. In nucleotides, the CDR3 is TGTGCCAGCAGTTCGGGGTGGACTGAAGCTTTCTTT. The full variable domain, with the rest looked up from reference TRBV28 and TRBJ1-1, is DVKVTQSSRYLVKRTGEKVFLECVQDMDHENMFWYRQDPGLGLRLIYFSYDVKMKEKGDIPEGYSVSREKKERFSLILESASTNQTSMYLCASSSGWTEAFFGQGTRLTVV.